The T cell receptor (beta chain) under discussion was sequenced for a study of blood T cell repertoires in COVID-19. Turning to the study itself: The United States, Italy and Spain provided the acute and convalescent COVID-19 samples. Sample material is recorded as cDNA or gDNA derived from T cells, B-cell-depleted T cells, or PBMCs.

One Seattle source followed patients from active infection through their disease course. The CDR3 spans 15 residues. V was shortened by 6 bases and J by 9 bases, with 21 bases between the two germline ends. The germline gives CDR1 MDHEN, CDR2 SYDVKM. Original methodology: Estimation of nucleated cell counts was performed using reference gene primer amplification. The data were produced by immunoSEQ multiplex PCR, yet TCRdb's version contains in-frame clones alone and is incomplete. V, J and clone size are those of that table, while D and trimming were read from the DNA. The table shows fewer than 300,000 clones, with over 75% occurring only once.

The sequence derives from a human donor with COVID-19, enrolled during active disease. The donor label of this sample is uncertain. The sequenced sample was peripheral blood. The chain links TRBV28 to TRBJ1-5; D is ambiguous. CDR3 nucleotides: TGTGCCAGCAGGCGGAACTTGGGTTCTGATCGGCCCCAGCATTTT. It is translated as CASRRNLGSDRPQHF.